Sequencing of this T cell receptor beta chain was carried out in a study of cytomegalovirus exposure and HLA in healthy donors. Study summary: The same platform was used for the 90 to 150 validation repertoires and the 600 to 700 first-cohort repertoires, a later analysis reported. Study-wide results and caveats: For most TCR sequences rarity was the rule, although some public TCRs occurred in many donors. Some TCR beta chains (approximately 180 of them) were listed as cytomegalovirus-associated.

The study drew the donors from its approximately 120-subject validation cohort, separate from the roughly 670-subject first cohort. The sample holds a few counts of this clone. Antigen unknown. Produced via immunoSEQ multiplex PCR; TCRdb's table is partial and in-frame only. Here the sample spans around 150,000 clones, about 80% being singletons. The CDR3 has 13 residues. V trimming: 5 bases; J trimming: 8 bases; junction bases outside the gene matches: 8. The germline gives CDR1 SGHAT, CDR2 FQNNGV. The sequencing sample was made of PBMCs. The source is a man in his thirties or forties in good health and CMV-seropositive. The chain is built from TRBV11-2 and TRBJ1-2; 7 bases fit TRBD1. The CDR3 sequence is CASSAITGVGYTF. DNA of the CDR3: TGTGCCAGCAGCGCCATTACAGGGGTAGGCTACACCTTC.